This T cell receptor beta chain is from a study of cytomegalovirus exposure and HLA in healthy donors. Likely unrecorded immune exposures existed in these nominally healthy donors. This clone was recorded once. Its antigen is unidentified. From germline, CDR1 is MNHNS and CDR2 SASEGT. Trimming took 5 bases from V and 3 from J; bases not matched to a gene: 8. This CDR3 contains 15 residues. Study findings and constraints: Across donors, presence/absence analyses took sequencing depth to be roughly uniform. As a later analysis revealed, the rate of TCR association differed by HLA locus, with DRB1 most and HLA-C fewest. TCR beta sequences reportedly predicted most subjects' HLA-A and HLA-B alleles accurately.

Primers included in the PCR were 60 Vbeta and 13 Jbeta primers. Repertoires were generated with immunoSEQ multiplex PCR, while TCRdb's copy carries only in-frame clones and drops some. The table lists approximately 160,000 clones, 81% of them singletons. The rearrangement uses TRBV6-1 and TRBJ2-7, with TRBD1 matching 9 bases. This receptor was obtained from a man between 45 and 60 years old in good health and CMV-seropositive. The sequenced sample consisted of PBMCs. This CDR3 reads CASSPGGTGNYEQYF. In DNA form, the CDR3 reads TGTGCCAGCAGTCCCGGTGGGACAGGGAACTACGAGCAGTACTTC.